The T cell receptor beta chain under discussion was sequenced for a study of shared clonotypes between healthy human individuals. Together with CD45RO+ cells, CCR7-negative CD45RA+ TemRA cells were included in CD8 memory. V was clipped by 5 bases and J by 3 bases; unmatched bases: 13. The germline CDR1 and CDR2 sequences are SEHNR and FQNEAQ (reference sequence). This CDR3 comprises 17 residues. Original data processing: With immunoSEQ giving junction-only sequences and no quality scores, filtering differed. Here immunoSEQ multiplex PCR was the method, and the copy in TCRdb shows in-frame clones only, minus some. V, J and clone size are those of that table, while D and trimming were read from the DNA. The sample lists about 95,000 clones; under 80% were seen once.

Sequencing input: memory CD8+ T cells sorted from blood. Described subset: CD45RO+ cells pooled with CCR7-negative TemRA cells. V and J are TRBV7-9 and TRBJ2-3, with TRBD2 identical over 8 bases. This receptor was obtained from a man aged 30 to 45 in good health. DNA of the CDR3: TGTGCCAGCAGCCCCCCGATGGGGCGGGAGGCGACAGATACGCAGTATTTT. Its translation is CASSPPMGREATDTQYF.